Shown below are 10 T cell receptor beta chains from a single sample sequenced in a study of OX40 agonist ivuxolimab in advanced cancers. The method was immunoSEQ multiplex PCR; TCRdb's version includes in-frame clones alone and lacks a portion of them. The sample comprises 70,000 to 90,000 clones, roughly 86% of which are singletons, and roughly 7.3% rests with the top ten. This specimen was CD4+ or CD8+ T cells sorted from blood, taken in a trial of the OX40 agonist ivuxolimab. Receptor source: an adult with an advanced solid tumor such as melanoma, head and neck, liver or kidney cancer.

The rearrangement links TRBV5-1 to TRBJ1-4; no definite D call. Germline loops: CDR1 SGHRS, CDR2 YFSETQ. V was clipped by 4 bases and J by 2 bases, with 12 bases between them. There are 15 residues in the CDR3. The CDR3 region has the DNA TGCGCCAGCAGCGCGCAGTGGGAGACTAATGAAAAACTGTTTTTT. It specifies CASSAQWETNEKLFF.

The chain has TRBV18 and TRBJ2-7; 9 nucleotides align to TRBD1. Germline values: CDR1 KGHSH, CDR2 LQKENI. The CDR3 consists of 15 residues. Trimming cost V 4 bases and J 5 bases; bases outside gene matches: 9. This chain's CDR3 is CASSRPQGQGHEQYF. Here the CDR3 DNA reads TGTGCCAGCTCACGGCCCCAGGGACAGGGTCACGAGCAGTACTTC.

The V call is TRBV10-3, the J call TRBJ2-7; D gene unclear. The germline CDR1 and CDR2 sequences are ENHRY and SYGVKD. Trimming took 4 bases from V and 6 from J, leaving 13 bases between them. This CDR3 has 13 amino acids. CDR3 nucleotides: TGTGCCATCAGTGTTTCATGGGAAGCCGAGCAGTACTTC. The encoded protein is CAISVSWEAEQYF.

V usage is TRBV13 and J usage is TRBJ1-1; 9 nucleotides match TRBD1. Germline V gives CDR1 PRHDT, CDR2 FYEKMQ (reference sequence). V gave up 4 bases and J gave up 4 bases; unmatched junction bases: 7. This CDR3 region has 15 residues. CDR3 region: CASSYRQGVLTEAFF. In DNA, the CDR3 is TGTGCCAGCAGCTATAGACAGGGGGTACTCACTGAAGCTTTCTTT.

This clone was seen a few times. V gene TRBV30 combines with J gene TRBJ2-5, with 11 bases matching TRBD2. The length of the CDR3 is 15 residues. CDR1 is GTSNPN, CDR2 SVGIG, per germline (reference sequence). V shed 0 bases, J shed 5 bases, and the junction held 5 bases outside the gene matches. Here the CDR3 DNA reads TGTGCCTGGAGTGTACTAGCGGGAGTACGGGAGACCCAGTACTTC. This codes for CAWSVLAGVRETQYF.

CDR3 residues: CASSVVQGAGELFF. The CDR3 coding sequence is TGTGCCAGCAGCGTGGTACAGGGGGCCGGGGAGCTGTTTTTT. The chain employs TRBV9 and TRBJ2-2; 8 bases map to TRBD1. Germline values: CDR1 SGDLS, CDR2 YYNGEE. Trimming at V came to 2 bases and at J to 6 bases, leaving 3 bases not matched to a gene. This CDR3 has 14 residues.

The CDR3 spells CASSRWLAKNIQYF. In nucleotides, the CDR3 is TGTGCCAGCAGCCGCTGGTTAGCCAAAAACATTCAGTACTTC. The chain combines TRBV5-5 with TRBJ2-4, with unresolved D. V was trimmed by 4 bases and J by 0 bases, leaving 8 bases between them. The CDR3 has 14 amino acids. CDR1 SGHKS and CDR2 YYEKEE come from the germline V gene (reference sequence).

CDR3 loop: CASSLKVAGGDTQYF. In nucleotides, the CDR3 is TGTGCCAGCAGCTTAAAAGTGGCTGGGGGAGATACGCAGTATTTT. This chain connects TRBV7-6 to TRBJ2-3; D possibly uses TRBD1 or TRBD2 (5 bases each). The CDR3 runs to 15 residues. V was trimmed by 2 bases and J by 5 bases, leaving 14 bases between them. CDR1 is SGHVS, CDR2 FNYEAQ, per germline.

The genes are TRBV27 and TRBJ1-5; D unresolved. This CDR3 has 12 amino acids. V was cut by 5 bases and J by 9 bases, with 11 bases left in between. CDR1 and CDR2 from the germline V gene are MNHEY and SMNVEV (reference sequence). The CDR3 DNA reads TGTGCCAGCAGTAGATCGGGCAGGCCCCAGCATTTT. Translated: CASSRSGRPQHF.

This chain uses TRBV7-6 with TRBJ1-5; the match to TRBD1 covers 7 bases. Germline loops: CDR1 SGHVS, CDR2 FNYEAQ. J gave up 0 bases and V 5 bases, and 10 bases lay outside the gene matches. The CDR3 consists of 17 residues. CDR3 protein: CASSPGWDSHSNQPQHF. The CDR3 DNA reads TGTGCCAGCAGCCCCGGCTGGGACAGTCATAGCAATCAGCCCCAGCATTTT.